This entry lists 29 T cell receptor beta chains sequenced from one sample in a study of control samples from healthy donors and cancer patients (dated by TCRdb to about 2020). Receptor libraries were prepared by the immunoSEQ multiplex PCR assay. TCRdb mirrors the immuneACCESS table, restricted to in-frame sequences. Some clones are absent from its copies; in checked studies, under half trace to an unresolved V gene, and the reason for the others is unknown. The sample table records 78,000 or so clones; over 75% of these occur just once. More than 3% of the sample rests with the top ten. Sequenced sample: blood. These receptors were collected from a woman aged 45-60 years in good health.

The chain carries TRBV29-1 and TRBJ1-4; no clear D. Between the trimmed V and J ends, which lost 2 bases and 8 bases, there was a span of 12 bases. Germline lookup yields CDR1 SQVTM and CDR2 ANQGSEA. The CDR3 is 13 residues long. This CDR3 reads CSVERVGEEKLFF. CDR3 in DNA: TGCAGCGTTGAACGGGTGGGTGAGGAAAAACTGTTTTTT.

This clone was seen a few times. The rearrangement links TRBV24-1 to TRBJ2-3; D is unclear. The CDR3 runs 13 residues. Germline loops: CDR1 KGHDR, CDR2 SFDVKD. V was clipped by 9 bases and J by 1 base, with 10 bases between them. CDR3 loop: CATSVRGTDTQYF. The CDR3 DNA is TGTGCCACCTCGGTGCGTGGCACAGATACGCAGTATTTT.

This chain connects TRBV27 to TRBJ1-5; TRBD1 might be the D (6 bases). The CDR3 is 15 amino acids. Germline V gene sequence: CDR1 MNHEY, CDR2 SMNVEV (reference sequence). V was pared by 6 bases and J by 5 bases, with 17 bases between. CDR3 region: CASSPQGSGYQPQHF. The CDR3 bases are TGTGCCAGCAGCCCACAGGGAAGTGGTTATCAGCCCCAGCATTTT.

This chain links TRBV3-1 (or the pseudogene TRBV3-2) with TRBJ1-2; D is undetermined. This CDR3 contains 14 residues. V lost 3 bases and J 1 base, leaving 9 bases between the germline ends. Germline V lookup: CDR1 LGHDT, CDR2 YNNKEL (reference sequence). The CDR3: CASSQSLLNYGYTF. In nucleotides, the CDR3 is TGTGCCAGCAGCCAGTCGCTTCTTAACTATGGCTACACCTTC.

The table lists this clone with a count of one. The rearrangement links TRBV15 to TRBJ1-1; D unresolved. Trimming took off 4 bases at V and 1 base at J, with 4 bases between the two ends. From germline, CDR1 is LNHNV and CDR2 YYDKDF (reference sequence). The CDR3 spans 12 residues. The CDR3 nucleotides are TGTGCCACCAGCAAACAGAACACTGAAGCTTTCTTT. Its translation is CATSKQNTEAFF.

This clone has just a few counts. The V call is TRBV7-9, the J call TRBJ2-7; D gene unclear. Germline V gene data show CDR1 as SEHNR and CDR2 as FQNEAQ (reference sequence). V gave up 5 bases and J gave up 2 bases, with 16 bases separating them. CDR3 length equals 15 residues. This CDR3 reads CASSLQTPRPYEQYF. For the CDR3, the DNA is TGTGCCAGCAGCCTGCAGACGCCCAGACCCTACGAGCAGTACTTC.

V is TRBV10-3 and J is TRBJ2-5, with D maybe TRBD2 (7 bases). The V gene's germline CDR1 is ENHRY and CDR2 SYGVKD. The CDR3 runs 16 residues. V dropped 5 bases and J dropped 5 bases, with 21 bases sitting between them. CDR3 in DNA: TGTGCCATCAGTACAGGGTCAGCGGGGCTGAAGGAGACCCAGTACTTC. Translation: CAISTGSAGLKETQYF.

CDR3 region: CASNPRTGGAGIQYF. DNA of the CDR3: TGTGCCAGCAACCCACGGACAGGGGGCGCGGGCATTCAGTACTTC. The gene calls are TRBV2 and TRBJ2-4, with TRBD1 identical over 11 bases. The CDR3 loop spans 15 amino acids. Germline CDR1 reads SNHLY; CDR2 reads FYNNEI. V lost 7 bases, J lost 9 bases, and 11 bases stayed unmatched.

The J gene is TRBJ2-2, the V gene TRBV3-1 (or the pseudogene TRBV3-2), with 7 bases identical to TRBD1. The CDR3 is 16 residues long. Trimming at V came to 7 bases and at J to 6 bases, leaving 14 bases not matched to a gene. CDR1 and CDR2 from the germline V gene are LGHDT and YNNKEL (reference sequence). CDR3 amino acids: CASTPEGTVSPGELFF. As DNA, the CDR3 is TGTGCCAGCACTCCCGAAGGGACAGTTTCGCCCGGGGAGCTGTTTTTT.

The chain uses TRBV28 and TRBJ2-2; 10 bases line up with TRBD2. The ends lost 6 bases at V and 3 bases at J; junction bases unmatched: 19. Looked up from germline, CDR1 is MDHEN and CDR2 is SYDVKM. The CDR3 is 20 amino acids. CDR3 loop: CASSLAGRGAGGDDTGELFF. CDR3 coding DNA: TGTGCCAGCAGCCTAGCTGGGCGGGGAGCGGGAGGGGATGACACCGGGGAGCTGTTTTTT.

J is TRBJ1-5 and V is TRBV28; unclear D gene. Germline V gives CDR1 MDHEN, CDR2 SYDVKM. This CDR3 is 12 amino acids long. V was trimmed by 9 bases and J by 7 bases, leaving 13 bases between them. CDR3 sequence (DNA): TGTGCCAGTGAGACGGGCGGCCAGCCCCAGCATTTT. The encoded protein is CASETGGQPQHF.

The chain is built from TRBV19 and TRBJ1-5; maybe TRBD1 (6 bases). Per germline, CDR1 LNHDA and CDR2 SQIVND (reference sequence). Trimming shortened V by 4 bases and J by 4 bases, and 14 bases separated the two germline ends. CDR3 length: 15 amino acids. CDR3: CASSRTAGGNQPQHF. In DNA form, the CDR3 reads TGTGCCAGTAGTAGGACAGCAGGAGGTAATCAGCCCCAGCATTTT. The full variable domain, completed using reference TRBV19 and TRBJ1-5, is DGGITQSPKYLFRKEGQNVTLSCEQNLNHDAMYWYRQDPGQGLRLIYYSQIVNDFQKGDIAEGYSVSREKKESFPLTVTSAQKNPTAFYLCASSRTAGGNQPQHFGDGTRLSIL.

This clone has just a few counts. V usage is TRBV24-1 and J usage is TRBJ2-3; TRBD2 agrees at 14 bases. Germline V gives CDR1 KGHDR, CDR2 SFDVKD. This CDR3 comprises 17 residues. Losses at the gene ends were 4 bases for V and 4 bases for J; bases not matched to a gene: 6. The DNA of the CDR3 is TGTGCCACCAGTGACCCGGGACTAGCGGGAGTGGCAGATACGCAGTATTTT. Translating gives CATSDPGLAGVADTQYF.

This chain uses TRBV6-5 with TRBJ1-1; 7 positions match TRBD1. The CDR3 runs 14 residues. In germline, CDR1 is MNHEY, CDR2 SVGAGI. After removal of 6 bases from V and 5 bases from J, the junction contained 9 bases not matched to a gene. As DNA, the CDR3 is TGTGCCAGCAGCCTAGGACAGGAAAGGACTGAAGCTTTCTTT. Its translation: CASSLGQERTEAFF.

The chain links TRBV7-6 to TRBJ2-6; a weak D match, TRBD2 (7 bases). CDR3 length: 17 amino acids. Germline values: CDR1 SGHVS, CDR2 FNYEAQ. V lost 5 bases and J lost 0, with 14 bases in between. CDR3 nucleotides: TGTGCCAGCAGCCAAAGGGGGGGGAGCTCTGGGGCCAACGTCCTGACTTTC. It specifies CASSQRGGSSGANVLTF.

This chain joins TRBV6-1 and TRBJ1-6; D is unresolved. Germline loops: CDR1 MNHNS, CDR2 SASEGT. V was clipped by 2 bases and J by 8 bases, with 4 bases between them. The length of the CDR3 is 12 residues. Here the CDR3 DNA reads TGTGCCAGCAGTGAAAGGGATTCACCCCTCCACTTT. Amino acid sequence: CASSERDSPLHF.

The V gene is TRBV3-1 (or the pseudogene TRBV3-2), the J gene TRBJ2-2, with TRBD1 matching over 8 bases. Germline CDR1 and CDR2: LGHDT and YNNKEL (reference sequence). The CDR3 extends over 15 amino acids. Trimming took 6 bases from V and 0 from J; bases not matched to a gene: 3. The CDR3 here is CASRPGGANTGELFF. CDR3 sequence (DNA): TGTGCCAGCAGACCAGGGGGCGCGAACACCGGGGAGCTGTTTTTT.

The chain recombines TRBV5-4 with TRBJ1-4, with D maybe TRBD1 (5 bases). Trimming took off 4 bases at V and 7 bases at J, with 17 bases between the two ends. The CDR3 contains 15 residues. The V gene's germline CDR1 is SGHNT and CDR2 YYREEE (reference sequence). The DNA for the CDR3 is TGTGCCAGCAGCACCCAAGGAGGGGAACGTGAAAAACTGTTTTTT. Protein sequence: CASSTQGGEREKLFF.

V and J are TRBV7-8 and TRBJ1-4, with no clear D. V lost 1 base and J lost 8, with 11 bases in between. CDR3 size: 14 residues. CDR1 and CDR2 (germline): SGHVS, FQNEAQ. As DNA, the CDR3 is TGTGCCAGCAGCTTAGGGTCGGTTAAGGAAAAACTGTTTTTT. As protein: CASSLGSVKEKLFF.

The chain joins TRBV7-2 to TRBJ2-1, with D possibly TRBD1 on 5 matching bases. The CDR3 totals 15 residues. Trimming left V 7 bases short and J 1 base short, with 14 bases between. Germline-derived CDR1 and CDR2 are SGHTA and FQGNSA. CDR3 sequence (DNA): TGTGCCAGCACCCCAGGGTTCAGGTCCTACAATGAGCAGTTCTTC. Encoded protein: CASTPGFRSYNEQFF. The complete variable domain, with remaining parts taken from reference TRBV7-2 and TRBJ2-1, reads GAGVSQSPSNKVTEKGKDVELRCDPISGHTALYWYRQSLGQGLEFLIYFQGNSAPDKSGLPSDRFSAERTGGSVSTLTIQRTQQEDSAVYLCASTPGFRSYNEQFFGPGTRLTVL.

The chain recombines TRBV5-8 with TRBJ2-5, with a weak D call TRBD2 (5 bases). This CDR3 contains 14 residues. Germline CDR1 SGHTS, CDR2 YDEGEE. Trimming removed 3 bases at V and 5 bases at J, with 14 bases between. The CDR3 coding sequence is TGTGCCAGCAGCTCGGGATTGGTAGGGGAGACCCAGTACTTC. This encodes CASSSGLVGETQYF.

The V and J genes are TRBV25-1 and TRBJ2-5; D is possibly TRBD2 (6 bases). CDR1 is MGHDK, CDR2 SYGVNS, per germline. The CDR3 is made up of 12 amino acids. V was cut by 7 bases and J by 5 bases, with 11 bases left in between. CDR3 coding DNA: TGTGCCAGCAACGGGGGATGGGAGACCCAGTACTTC. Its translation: CASNGGWETQYF.

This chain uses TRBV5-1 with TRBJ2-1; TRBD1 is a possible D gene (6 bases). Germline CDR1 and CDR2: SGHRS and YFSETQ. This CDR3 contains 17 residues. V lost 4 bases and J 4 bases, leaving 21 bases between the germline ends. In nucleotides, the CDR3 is TGCGCCAGCAGCCCGGGGACGGGACAAGGGCCGTACAATGAGCAGTTCTTC. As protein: CASSPGTGQGPYNEQFF.

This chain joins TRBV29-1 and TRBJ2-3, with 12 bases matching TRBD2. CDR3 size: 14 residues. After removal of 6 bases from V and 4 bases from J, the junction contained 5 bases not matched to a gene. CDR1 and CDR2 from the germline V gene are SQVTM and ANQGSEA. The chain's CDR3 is CSVPTSGRADTQYF. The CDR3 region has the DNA TGCAGCGTGCCGACTAGCGGGAGAGCAGATACGCAGTATTTT.

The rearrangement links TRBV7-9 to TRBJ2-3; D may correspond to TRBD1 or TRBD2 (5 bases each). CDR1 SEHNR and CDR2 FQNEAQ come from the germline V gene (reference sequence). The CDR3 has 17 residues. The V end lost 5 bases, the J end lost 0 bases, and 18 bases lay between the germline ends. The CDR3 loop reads CASSPPRAGASTDTQYF. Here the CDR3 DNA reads TGTGCCAGCAGCCCACCCAGGGCCGGGGCTAGCACAGATACGCAGTATTTT.

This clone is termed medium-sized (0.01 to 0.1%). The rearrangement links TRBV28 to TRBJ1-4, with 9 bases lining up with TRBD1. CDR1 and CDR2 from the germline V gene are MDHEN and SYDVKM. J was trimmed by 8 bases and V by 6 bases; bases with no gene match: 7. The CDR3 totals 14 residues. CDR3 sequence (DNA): TGTGCCAGCAGCTTCCGGGACAGGGAGGAAAAACTGTTTTTT. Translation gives CASSFRDREEKLFF. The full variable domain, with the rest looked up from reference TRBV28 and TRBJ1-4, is DVKVTQSSRYLVKRTGEKVFLECVQDMDHENMFWYRQDPGLGLRLIYFSYDVKMKEKGDIPEGYSVSREKKERFSLILESASTNQTSMYLCASSFRDREEKLFFGSGTQLSVL.

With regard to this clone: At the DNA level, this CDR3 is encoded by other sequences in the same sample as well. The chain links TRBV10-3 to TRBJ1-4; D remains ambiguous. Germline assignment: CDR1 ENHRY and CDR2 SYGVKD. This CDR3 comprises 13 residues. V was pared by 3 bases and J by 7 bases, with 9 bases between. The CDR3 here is CAISDRGAEKLFF. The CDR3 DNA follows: TGTGCCATCAGTGACCGGGGTGCTGAAAAACTGTTTTTT.

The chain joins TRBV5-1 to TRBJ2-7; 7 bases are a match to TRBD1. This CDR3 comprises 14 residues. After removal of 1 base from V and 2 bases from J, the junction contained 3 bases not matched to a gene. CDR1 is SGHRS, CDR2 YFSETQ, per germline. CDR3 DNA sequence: TGCGCCAGCAGCTTGAAAACAGGGGCCTACGAGCAGTACTTC. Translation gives CASSLKTGAYEQYF.

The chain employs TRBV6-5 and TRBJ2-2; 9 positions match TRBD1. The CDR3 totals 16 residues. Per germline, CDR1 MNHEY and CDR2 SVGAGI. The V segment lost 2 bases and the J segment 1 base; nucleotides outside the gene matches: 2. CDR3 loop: CASSYGDRVNTGELFF. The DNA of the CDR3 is TGTGCCAGCAGTTACGGGGACAGGGTGAACACCGGGGAGCTGTTTTTT.